The rows below give T cell receptor beta chains drawn from one sample of a study of blood T cell repertoires in COVID-19. Only in-frame clones appear in the TCRdb table, and some are missing; sequencing was by immunoSEQ multiplex PCR. This table holds fewer than 250,000 clones, roughly nine tenths found once. Sequencing was carried out using peripheral blood. The receptors were gathered from a woman in her sixties or seventies with acute or convalescent COVID-19. The CDR3 runs from the conserved cysteine through the conserved F or W.

>TRBV6-6
CASSYSSGATYNEQFF
>TRBV6-5
CASTRRDRGYEQYF
>TRBV7-2
CASSPVGTGWGSPLHF
>TRBV5-5
CASSLAPIPGSQPQHF
>TRBV5-6
CASSFLTGLSQPQHF
>TRBV6-2/TRBV6-3
CASSWSSGRVIQYF
>TRBV5-1
CASSGTGGTEAFF
>TRBV9
CASSVVPTSADTQYF
>TRBV10-3
CAVKPEGMSEAFF
>TRBV7-2
CASSRAGVLNTEAFF
>TRBV3-1/TRBV3-2
CASSLRTAEAFF
>TRBV11-2
CASSRDGGGVPLHF
>TRBV7-9
CASSFRDRERVGYGYTF
>TRBV5-1
CASSLAREGGSPLHF
>TRBV28
CASGPYEQYF
>TRBV18
CASSPKTGINYEQYF
>TRBV7-8
CASSLGELAGGPIGTQYF
>TRBV4-3
CASSQQTEEHGYTF
>TRBV7-3
CASSDRGSRGTRGELFF
>TRBV5-6
CASSLSPGTVYSNQPQHF
>TRBV9
CASSPTGTTNNQPQHF
>TRBV28
CASSFPLGQPKTGNTIYF
>TRBV13
CASSAQGGQPQHF
>TRBV3-1/TRBV3-2
CASSQGSGTEAFF
>TRBV4-1
CASSQERGYNSPLHF
>TRBV6-1
CASSEGPDTQYF
>TRBV9
CASSPTGANTDTQYF
>TRBV7-9
CASSPGGSTNEKLFF
>TRBV10-3
CAISLSSGMGEQYF
>TRBV6-5
CASSSLTVSGNTIYF
>TRBV6-2/TRBV6-3
CASSGLAGGPNEQFF